These 14 T cell receptor beta chains came from one sample sequenced in a study of shared clonotypes between healthy human individuals. Here immunoSEQ multiplex PCR was the method, and the copy in TCRdb shows in-frame clones only, minus some. The table has over a million clones, approximately 98% seen once. The material sequenced was naive CD4+ T cells sorted from blood. The subset denotes: CD45RA+ positively selected. The receptor source for this set is a young man in good health.

The chain recombines TRBV11-2 with TRBJ2-3; 12 bases fit TRBD2. In germline, CDR1 is SGHAT, CDR2 FQNNGV. CDR3 length: 18 residues. J was trimmed by 0 bases and V by 9 bases; bases with no gene match: 13. The CDR3 region has the DNA TGTGCCAGTCCAGCAGGACTAGCGGGACCGATCAGCACAGATACGCAGTATTTT. This gives the protein CASPAGLAGPISTDTQYF.

The gene calls are TRBV9 and TRBJ2-3, with D tentatively TRBD2 (6 bases). The germline V and J ends were trimmed by 1 base and 0 bases, with 9 bases remaining between them. Germline assignment: CDR1 SGDLS and CDR2 YYNGEE. The CDR3 runs 15 residues. The CDR3 bases are TGTGCCAGCAGCGTAATAGCGGCTAGCACAGATACGCAGTATTTT. Its translation: CASSVIAASTDTQYF.

V usage is TRBV11-2 and J usage is TRBJ2-5; weak D call: TRBD2 (5 bases). Deletions cut 0 bases from V and 2 bases from J, with 22 bases between. This CDR3 is built from 19 residues. CDR1 and CDR2 from the germline V gene are SGHAT and FQNNGV. This CDR3 reads CASSLDLGGYGAEQETQYF. The CDR3, as DNA: TGTGCCAGCAGCTTAGATTTGGGTGGGTATGGAGCGGAACAAGAGACCCAGTACTTC.

Remarks on this clone: The same CDR3 arises from other DNA sequences in this sample as well. The V call is TRBV5-1, the J call TRBJ2-1, with 10 nucleotides matching TRBD2. The CDR3 has 16 residues. CDR1 is SGHRS and CDR2 is YFSETQ in the germline V gene. The J segment lost 1 base and the V segment lost 3 bases, leaving 4 bases of the junction unmatched. CDR3 DNA: TGCGCCAGCAGCTCGGGACTAGCGAGTTCCTACAATGAGCAGTTCTTC. Amino acid sequence: CASSSGLASSYNEQFF.

The chain links TRBV6-1 to TRBJ2-7; the D is unclear. CDR1 is MNHNS and CDR2 is SASEGT in the germline V gene. V was pared by 4 bases and J by 6 bases, with 16 bases between. The CDR3 loop spans 14 amino acids. Here the CDR3 DNA reads TGTGCCAGCAGTGCCTTGACGGTGCTGGGCGAGCAGTACTTC. It is translated as CASSALTVLGEQYF.

In DNA form, the CDR3 reads TGTGCCAGCAGTTTACAGCCGATAACCTACGAGCAGTACTTC. It encodes CASSLQPITYEQYF. This chain joins TRBV28 and TRBJ2-7; D not certain. Germline V gene sequence: CDR1 MDHEN, CDR2 SYDVKM. CDR3 length: 14 amino acids. Trimming took off 2 bases at V and 2 bases at J, with 10 bases between the two ends.

V gene TRBV28 combines with J gene TRBJ2-2; no clear D. The CDR3 sequence is 12 residues long. V lost 6 bases to trimming and J lost 4 bases, with 6 bases between them. Germline V gives CDR1 MDHEN, CDR2 SYDVKM. The DNA of the CDR3 is TGTGCCAGCAGCGGCCGCACCGGGGAGCTGTTTTTT. As protein: CASSGRTGELFF.

The chain combines TRBV9 with TRBJ2-7, with 14 bases identical to TRBD2. This CDR3 comprises 16 residues. Trimming at V came to 3 bases and at J to 6 bases, leaving 8 bases not matched to a gene. CDR1 and CDR2 from the germline V gene are SGDLS and YYNGEE. Here the CDR3 reads CASSATRGLAGVEQYF. The CDR3 coding sequence is TGTGCCAGCAGCGCGACGAGGGGACTAGCGGGAGTCGAGCAGTACTTC. The whole variable domain, remainder taken from reference TRBV9 and TRBJ2-7, is DSGVTQTPKHLITATGQRVTLRCSPRSGDLSVYWYQQSLDQGLQFLIQYYNGEERAKGNILERFSAQQFPDLHSELNLSSLELGDSALYFCASSATRGLAGVEQYFGPGTRLTVT.

The V gene is TRBV5-1, the J gene TRBJ2-1, with 16 bases lining up with TRBD2. From germline, CDR1 is SGHRS and CDR2 YFSETQ. V was pared by 1 base and J by 5 bases, with 3 bases of the junction left unmatched. This CDR3 region has 17 residues. In nucleotides, the CDR3 is TGCGCCAGCAGCTTGCCGGGACTAGCGGGAGGGCACAATGAGCAGTTCTTC. This encodes CASSLPGLAGGHNEQFF.

The CDR3 sequence is CASSPTGAEAFF. CDR3 in DNA: TGTGCCAGCAGCCCGACAGGGGCTGAAGCTTTCTTT. The chain carries TRBV6-4 and TRBJ1-1; 8 bases line up with TRBD1. The CDR3 loop spans 12 amino acids. CDR1 is MRHNA, CDR2 SNTAGT, per germline. Losses at the gene ends were 6 bases for V and 6 bases for J; bases not matched to a gene: 3.

The rearrangement uses TRBV11-3 and TRBJ2-7; 8 bases are shared with TRBD2. The germline V gene encodes CDR1 SGHNT and CDR2 YENEEA. V dropped 3 bases and J dropped 2; count of bases not matched to a gene: 3. This CDR3 has 14 amino acids. The CDR3 sequence is CASSFSGGAYEQYF. CDR3 sequence (DNA): TGTGCCAGCAGCTTCAGCGGGGGAGCCTACGAGCAGTACTTC.

The chain carries TRBV6-1 and TRBJ2-2; D gene ambiguous. CDR3 length equals 10 residues. The germline V gene encodes CDR1 MNHNS and CDR2 SASEGT. V was pared by 8 bases and J by 8 bases, with 6 bases between. CDR3: CASLRGELFF. The CDR3 nucleotides are TGTGCCAGCCTCCGGGGGGAGCTGTTTTTT.

This clone is a singleton in its sample. The V call is TRBV9, the J call TRBJ1-1, with D perhaps matching TRBD1 (6 bases). Germline-derived CDR1 and CDR2 are SGDLS and YYNGEE. The germline V and J ends were trimmed by 3 bases and 2 bases, with 14 bases remaining between them. The CDR3 is 15 amino acids. The CDR3 spells CASSAGQPLNTEAFF. CDR3 in DNA: TGTGCCAGCAGCGCCGGACAGCCCCTAAACACTGAAGCTTTCTTT.

The genes are TRBV6-4 and TRBJ2-7; D gene ambiguous. Germline CDR1 is MRHNA and CDR2 is SNTAGT. V lost 5 bases, J lost 2 bases, and 1 base lay in between. The CDR3 has 10 amino acids. For the CDR3, the DNA is TGTGCCAGCAGTCCCTACGAGCAGTACTTC. As protein: CASSPYEQYF.